Listed below are T cell receptor beta chains from one sample, sequenced in a study of CD8 T cells in ankylosing spondylitis. MiXCR, run by TCRdb on the 5' RACE reads, gives a single entry per CDR3 protein. The sample contains roughly 280,000 distinct CDR3 sequences, around 20% of which appear only once. The specimen was blood, either unsorted or a sorted T cell fraction (not recorded which). Receptor source: a male donor with ankylosing spondylitis or in good health (not recorded which). The CDR3 runs from the conserved cysteine through the conserved F or W. D genes are given only for firm matches.

TRBV5-1,TRBD2,CASSLTSGMGGELFF
TRBV5-1,TRBD2,CASSSNSLAGTNEQFF
TRBV10-2,-,CASQETPSLFPLFF
TRBV5-1,TRBD2,CASRKTSGSSNEQFF
TRBV9,-,CASSVVNGELFF
TRBV9,-,CASSRGGAVGYTF
TRBV7-8,-,CASSLIENQPQHF
TRBV9,TRBD2,CASSVEGGLDTQYF
TRBV7-8,-,CASSPIMAYNEQFF
TRBV6-1,-,CASSAALERETQYF
TRBV11-1,-,CASSSGAGEETQYF
TRBV12-3/TRBV12-4,-,CASSLEGISTDTQYF
TRBV11-2,TRBD1,CASNQGGYEKLFF
TRBV5-1,TRBD1,CASSRDRIRNTEAFF
TRBV20-1,TRBD2,CSASSLAGGPQDKQYF
TRBV6-1,-,CASSPGSGYVTEAFF
TRBV9,-,CASSVSGGVTQETQYF
TRBV20-1,-,CSAREWGGDTDTQYF
TRBV5-1,-,CASSDNRAEAFF
TRBV11-2,-,CASSLDGTGGYTF
TRBV7-2,-,CASSWAKSNTDTQYF
TRBV28,-,CASNPGVEDTQYF
TRBV10-3,TRBD2,CASRSGTNTGELFF
TRBV7-8,TRBD2,CASSSSGRLQSYNEQFF
TRBV14,TRBD1,CASRRQGVNEQFF
TRBV7-2,-,CASSFFPPDTRYF
TRBV7-3,-,CASSSSITDTQYF
TRBV9,-,CASSLTGGINEKLFF
TRBV20-1,-,CSARSQDYGDIQYF
TRBV5-1,-,CASSPVGGGAEAFF
TRBV5-1,TRBD1,CASSSGTGYTGALFF